These 24 T cell receptor beta chains originate from one sample sequenced in a study of blood T cell repertoires in COVID-19. Assay: immunoSEQ multiplex PCR; the TCRdb copy retains only in-frame clones and omits some. The table lists 68,000 or so clones, around 80% of them singletons. Sequencing was performed on peripheral blood. These receptors came from a woman in her forties or fifties with acute or convalescent COVID-19.

This clone has just a few counts. The genes are TRBV12-3 or TRBV12-4 and TRBJ1-1; tentative D call: TRBD1 (5 bases). This CDR3 is built from 13 residues. With 3 bases removed from V and 5 bases from J, the gap between germline ends came to 10 bases. The CDR3 nucleotides are TGTGCCAGCAGTTTGCTTAGGGGTACTGAAGCTTTCTTT. Residues: CASSLLRGTEAFF.

The rearrangement joins TRBV28 to TRBJ2-1; 8 bases match TRBD2. This CDR3 comprises 16 residues. J gave up 10 bases and V 4 bases, and 15 bases lay outside the gene matches. Germline lookup yields CDR1 MDHEN and CDR2 SYDVKM. CDR3 in amino acids: CASSSASGPSFREQFF. The CDR3 DNA sequence: TGTGCCAGCAGTTCAGCTAGCGGGCCTTCCTTTAGGGAGCAGTTCTTC.

The rearrangement uses TRBV12-3 or TRBV12-4 and TRBJ1-6, with a weak D call TRBD1 (6 bases). V lost 6 bases, J lost 9 bases, and 9 bases lay in between. This CDR3 contains 12 residues. CDR3 sequence: CASRQGSSPLHF. The CDR3 nucleotides read TGTGCCAGCAGACAGGGTTCTTCACCCCTCCACTTT.

V is TRBV7-9 and J is TRBJ1-2; 8 nucleotides line up with TRBD1. The germline V gene encodes CDR1 SEHNR and CDR2 FQNEAQ (reference sequence). There are 14 residues in the CDR3. Trimming removed 3 bases from V and 7 bases from J; junction bases left unmatched: 7. CDR3 in DNA: TGTGCCAGCAGCTTCTCCCAGGGGGCTGTTGGCTACACCTTC. Its translation: CASSFSQGAVGYTF. Together with reference TRBV7-9 and TRBJ1-2, the CDR3 gives the full variable domain: DTGVSQNPRHKITKRGQNVTFRCDPISEHNRLYWYRQTLGQGPEFLTYFQNEAQLEKSRLLSDRFSAERPKGSFSTLEIQRTEQGDSAMYLCASSFSQGAVGYTFGSGTRLTVV.

V gene TRBV27 combines with J gene TRBJ2-1, with D perhaps TRBD2 (6 bases). Looked up from germline, CDR1 is MNHEY and CDR2 is SMNVEV (reference sequence). Trimming took off 2 bases at V and 2 bases at J, with 7 bases between the two ends. The CDR3 is 14 amino acids. CDR3: CASSLRGTYNEQFF. CDR3 sequence (DNA): TGTGCCAGCAGTTTACGCGGGACCTACAATGAGCAGTTCTTC.

This clone occurred a few times. The chain is built from TRBV24-1 and TRBJ2-1, with 11 bases fitting TRBD2. With 9 bases clipped from V and 10 bases from J, the junction kept 13 bases outside the gene matches. Germline values: CDR1 KGHDR, CDR2 SFDVKD. CDR3 size: 15 residues. CDR3 region: CATENSGRATSEQFF. DNA for the CDR3: TGTGCCACCGAAAATAGCGGGAGGGCCACCTCCGAGCAGTTCTTC.

As regards this clone: This same CDR3 is encoded by further DNA sequences in the sample. The V and J genes are TRBV19 and TRBJ1-5, with D tentatively TRBD1 (6 bases). Between the trimmed V and J ends, which lost 3 bases and 4 bases, there was a span of 13 bases. This CDR3 region has 15 residues. Germline V gene sequence: CDR1 LNHDA, CDR2 SQIVND (reference sequence). CDR3 DNA sequence: TGTGCCAGTAGTATTGAACAGGGCTTAAATCAGCCCCAGCATTTT. It specifies CASSIEQGLNQPQHF.

The chain combines TRBV19 with TRBJ1-4; D ambiguous. The germline V gene has CDR1 LNHDA and CDR2 SQIVND (reference sequence). Trimming pared 3 bases from V and 7 bases from J, leaving 9 bases between. The CDR3 contains 13 residues. The CDR3 sequence: CASSISLSEKLFF. In DNA form, the CDR3 reads TGTGCCAGTAGTATTTCCCTCAGTGAAAAACTGTTTTTT.

In its sample, this clone was seen many times. The chain couples TRBV7-2 to TRBJ2-7, with 9 bases matching TRBD2. This CDR3 has 14 amino acids. The ends lost 2 bases at V and 4 bases at J; junction bases unmatched: 3. Germline V gene data show CDR1 as SGHTA and CDR2 as FQGNSA. The CDR3 loop reads CASSLRAGGYEQYF. Written as DNA, the CDR3 is TGTGCCAGCAGCTTACGAGCGGGAGGTTACGAGCAGTACTTC.

The rearrangement uses TRBV7-9 and TRBJ1-2; the D is unclear. Per the germline V gene, CDR1 is SEHNR and CDR2 is FQNEAQ (reference sequence). V lost 5 bases and J 7 bases, leaving 14 bases between the germline ends. This CDR3 is 13 amino acids long. CDR3 DNA sequence: TGTGCCAGCAGCCCCAGAGGGCCCCGTGGCTACACCTTC. It is translated as CASSPRGPRGYTF.

The rearrangement joins TRBV5-1 to TRBJ2-7, with D tentatively TRBD1 (5 bases). The CDR3 is 14 amino acids. V lost 1 base and J 0 bases, leaving 8 bases between the germline ends. Germline V CDR1 and CDR2: SGHRS, YFSETQ. DNA for the CDR3: TGCGCCAGCAGCTTGCAGGGCGACTCCTACGAGCAGTACTTC. Translating gives CASSLQGDSYEQYF.

The chain joins TRBV10-1 to TRBJ2-7; 7 bases line up with TRBD1. Germline loops: CDR1 WNHNN, CDR2 SYGVQD (reference sequence). Trimming took 5 bases from V and 4 from J; bases not matched to a gene: 17. CDR3 length equals 17 residues. The CDR3 coding sequence is TGCGCCAGCAGTCTTTTTTTTTGGAGGCAGGGGGAGTACGAGCAGTACTTC. Its translation: CASSLFFWRQGEYEQYF.

This rearrangement joins TRBV2 to TRBJ2-1, with 8 bases fitting TRBD2. This CDR3 region has 14 residues. V shed 4 bases, J shed 9 bases, and the junction held 8 bases outside the gene matches. CDR1 SNHLY and CDR2 FYNNEI come from the germline V gene. The CDR3 here is CASSVGLASSEQFF. The CDR3 DNA is TGTGCCAGCAGTGTCGGACTAGCCAGTTCTGAGCAGTTCTTC.

The rearrangement joins TRBV18 to TRBJ2-3, with 9 positions matching TRBD1. Germline trimming cut 1 base from V and 6 bases from J; bases unmatched to any gene: 5. The CDR3 extends over 15 amino acids. CDR1 and CDR2 from the germline V gene are KGHSH and LQKENI. The CDR3 nucleotides read TGTGCCAGCTCACCACGGGACAGGGTTGCTGATACGCAGTATTTT. This sequence encodes CASSPRDRVADTQYF.

The V gene is TRBV30, the J gene TRBJ1-1; D possibly corresponds to TRBD1 (5 bases). The CDR3 spans 14 residues. V gave up 0 bases and J gave up 4 bases, with 12 bases separating them. The V gene's germline CDR1 is GTSNPN and CDR2 SVGIG (reference sequence). The CDR3 nucleotides read TGTGCCTGGAGTGTCCAAACAGGCTCCACTGAAGCTTTCTTT. Its protein product is CAWSVQTGSTEAFF.

CDR3 sequence (DNA): TGTGCCTGGGGACAGGCTCCCTCCTACGAGCAGTACTTC. Encoded protein: CAWGQAPSYEQYF. The chain is built from TRBV30 and TRBJ2-7; 7 bases align to TRBD1. The CDR3 contains 13 residues. J was trimmed by 0 bases and V by 5 bases; bases with no gene match: 4. CDR1 GTSNPN and CDR2 SVGIG come from the germline V gene (reference sequence).

This chain uses TRBV18 with TRBJ1-5; D is perhaps TRBD1 (5 bases). V was shortened by 2 bases and J by 6 bases, with 14 bases between the two germline ends. The CDR3 covers 15 residues. Per the germline V gene, CDR1 is KGHSH and CDR2 is LQKENI. The CDR3 is CASSPLSGIFQPQHF. CDR3 nucleotides: TGTGCCAGCTCACCATTGTCAGGGATTTTTCAGCCCCAGCATTTT.

J is TRBJ1-6 and V is TRBV27; 10 nucleotides agree with TRBD1. The CDR3 is 16 amino acids. V trimming: 0 bases; J trimming: 9 bases; junction bases outside the gene matches: 5. Germline CDR1 reads MNHEY; CDR2 reads SMNVEV (reference sequence). The CDR3 here is CASSLSGTGVGSPLHF. The CDR3 DNA is TGTGCCAGCAGTTTATCCGGGACAGGGGTGGGTTCACCCCTCCACTTT.

This rearrangement joins TRBV5-1 to TRBJ2-5, with TRBD2 identical over 13 bases. Per the germline V gene, CDR1 is SGHRS and CDR2 is YFSETQ. Trimming removed 3 bases from V and 2 bases from J; junction bases left unmatched: 4. The length of the CDR3 is 16 residues. The CDR3 spells CASSSLLAGGQETQYF. The CDR3 coding sequence is TGCGCCAGCAGCTCGCTACTAGCGGGGGGGCAAGAGACCCAGTACTTC.

The chain combines TRBV18 with TRBJ2-5; tentative D call: TRBD2 (6 bases). Germline V lookup: CDR1 KGHSH, CDR2 LQKENI. CDR3 length: 15 residues. V was clipped by 1 base and J by 5 bases, with 14 bases between them. CDR3 DNA sequence: TGTGCCAGCTCACCACTGGCAGGGAGGAAGGAGACCCAGTACTTC. It yields the protein CASSPLAGRKETQYF. The whole variable domain, filled in from reference TRBV18 and TRBJ2-5, reads NAGVMQNPRHLVRRRGQEARLRCSPMKGHSHVYWYRQLPEEGLKFMVYLQKENIIDESGMPKERFSAEFPKEGPSILRIQQVVRGDSAAYFCASSPLAGRKETQYFGPGTRLLVL.

The gene calls are TRBV30 and TRBJ2-6; possible D gene TRBD1, 5 bases. CDR1 and CDR2 from the germline V gene are GTSNPN and SVGIG (reference sequence). V was clipped by 8 bases and J by 1 base, with 15 bases between them. This CDR3 spans 15 amino acids. CDR3 sequence reads: CALSHRLSGANVLTF. As DNA, the CDR3 is TGTGCCCTGTCCCACAGGCTTTCTGGGGCCAACGTCCTGACTTTC.

The chain combines TRBV12-3 or TRBV12-4 with TRBJ1-5; no clear D. Trimming cost V 8 bases and J 3 bases, with 11 bases left between them. The CDR3 covers 13 residues. The chain's CDR3 is CASFPVHNQPQHF. DNA of the CDR3: TGTGCCAGCTTCCCGGTCCACAATCAGCCCCAGCATTTT.

This clone was seen once. The rearrangement joins TRBV10-3 to TRBJ2-7, with 14 nucleotides matching TRBD2. Germline V gives CDR1 ENHRY, CDR2 SYGVKD. This CDR3 contains 13 residues. The V segment lost 11 bases and the J segment 7 bases; nucleotides outside the gene matches: 7. In DNA, the CDR3 is TGTGCCGCCTCGGGACTAGCGGGGGAAGAGCAGTACTTC. Protein product: CAASGLAGEEQYF.

The chain joins TRBV18 to TRBJ1-5; possibly TRBD1 for D (5 bases). CDR3 length equals 14 residues. Germline-derived CDR1 and CDR2 are KGHSH and LQKENI. Trimming left V 5 bases short and J 3 bases short, with 11 bases between. In DNA form, the CDR3 reads TGTGCCAGCTCATCGGACACCGTCAATCAGCCCCAGCATTTT. Its protein product is CASSSDTVNQPQHF.